The rows below give T cell receptor beta chains drawn from one sample of a study of CD8+CD57+ T cells in acquired aplastic anemia. Via MiXCR, TCRdb re-called the reads, giving one row per CDR3 protein. There are more than 150,000 distinct CDR3 sequences in the sample; 45% to 60% occur only once, and approximately 13% lies in the top ten. Sample: sorted CD4+, CD8+, or CD8+CD57+ T cells (not recorded which) from PBMCs. These receptors originate from a human donor with aplastic anemia. Both conserved end residues are part of each CDR3. A D gene is named only where the DNA matches it firmly. Expanded clones get a size class; other rows say once, few or many, or leave the size out.

d_call | clone_size | j_call | v_call | cdr3_nt | cdr3_aa
. | few | TRBJ2-7 | TRBV29-1 | TGCAGCGTTGAACTGGGTGACCTAGGCTACGAGCAGTACTTC | CSVELGDLGYEQYF
. | . | TRBJ1-2 | TRBV10-3 | TGTGCCATCAGTGAGTCGCAGGGCGGCTATGGCTACACCTTC | CAISESQGGYGYTF
. | . | TRBJ2-2 | TRBV4-1 | TGCGCCAGCAGCCAACCGCGTCTAGCGAACACCGGGGAGCTGTTTTTT | CASSQPRLANTGELFF
. | many | TRBJ1-1 | TRBV19 | TGTGCCAGTAGTATCCGATACAGGGATTGGATAGGAACTGAAGCTTTCTTT | CASSIRYRDWIGTEAFF
TRBD2 | few | TRBJ2-7 | TRBV15 | TGTGCCACCAGCAGACGACCCTCACTAGCGGGAGTTTACGAGCAGTACTTC | CATSRRPSLAGVYEQYF
. | . | TRBJ1-6 | TRBV6-1 | TGTGCCAGCAGTGTTGACCGGTCACCCCTCCACTTT | CASSVDRSPLHF
. | . | TRBJ1-1 | TRBV5-4 | TGTGCCGTCGGTGGGGAGAGCACTGAAGCTTTCTTT | CAVGGESTEAFF
. | few | TRBJ2-6 | TRBV28 | TGTGCCAGCTGCCGGGGGGCAAGATCTGGGGCCAACGTCCTGACTTTC | CASCRGARSGANVLTF
. | . | TRBJ2-3 | TRBV2 | TGTGCCAGCAGTGTTGTACGGTGGGTAGATACGCAGTATTTT | CASSVVRWVDTQYF
TRBD1 | many | TRBJ2-1 | TRBV20-1 | TGCAGTGCTAGCGGTACGGGACAGGGGGTCTTCAATGAGCAGTTCTTC | CSASGTGQGVFNEQFF
TRBD1 | . | TRBJ1-5 | TRBV19 | TGTGCCAGTATAAGGACAGGGACGAGGGTCAGTCAGCCCCAGCATTTT | CASIRTGTRVSQPQHF
TRBD1 | many | TRBJ1-4 | TRBV7-6 | TGTGCCAGCAGCTTAGGTGCAGACAGGGACGGAAATGAAAAACTGTTTTTT | CASSLGADRDGNEKLFF
. | once | TRBJ2-3 | TRBV25-1 | TGTGCCAGCAGTGAAATGGGGGAAGGAGATACGCAGTATTTT | CASSEMGEGDTQYF
. | many | TRBJ1-2 | TRBV4-2 | TGTGCCAGCAGCCAAGAGGTTGGCTACACCTTC | CASSQEVGYTF
. | many | TRBJ2-7 | TRBV6-1 | TGTGCCAGCAGTGAAGTGGGAGGGGGGGAGAGTCAGTACTTC | CASSEVGGGESQYF
TRBD2 | . | TRBJ2-1 | TRBV10-3 | TGTGCCATCAGCCTCCTTAGCGGGAGTGATGAGCAGTTCTTC | CAISLLSGSDEQFF
. | many | TRBJ2-7 | TRBV20-1 | TGCAGTGCCAGGCCCGCAGGGGTAGAGCAGTACTTC | CSARPAGVEQYF
TRBD1 | . | TRBJ1-2 | TRBV20-1 | TGCAGTATAGGGGGCAGGGGTAACTATGGCTACACCTTC | CSIGGRGNYGYTF
. | once | TRBJ2-5 | TRBV7-8 | TGTGCCAGCAGCTTAGAAGCGGGGACCCAGTACTTC | CASSLEAGTQYF
. | . | TRBJ1-2 | TRBV20-1 | TGCAGTGCTTTAACAGCCTTAGGCTACACCTTC | CSALTALGYTF
TRBD2 | . | TRBJ2-1 | TRBV7-3 | TGTGCCAGCAGCTTAGGCGGGGGGGCAGGGGAGCAGTTCTTC | CASSLGGGAGEQFF
. | . | TRBJ2-3 | TRBV28 | TGTGCCAGCAGTTTACCCTCGCCCGGCACGCAGTATTTT | CASSLPSPGTQYF
. | . | TRBJ2-1 | TRBV10-2 | TGCGCCAGCAGAGGCAGCGGGCCCTACAATGAGCAGTTCTTC | CASRGSGPYNEQFF
TRBD1 | once | TRBJ2-7 | TRBV5-1 | TGCGCCAGCAGCTTGGTACGGACAGGGAAAGCCTACGAGCAGTACTTC | CASSLVRTGKAYEQYF
. | . | TRBJ1-4 | TRBV10-3 | TGTGCCATCACCCGGCAGCTTAATGAAAAACTGTTTTTT | CAITRQLNEKLFF
TRBD2 | . | TRBJ2-7 | TRBV7-9 | TGTGCCAGCAGCCTCATCGGGACTAGTCGGTACGAGCAGTACTTC | CASSLIGTSRYEQYF
. | once | TRBJ2-1 | TRBV4-1 | TGCGCCAGCAGCCAAGATCCGGTCTCCTACAATGAGCAGTTCTTC | CASSQDPVSYNEQFF
. | many | TRBJ2-7 | TRBV12-3/TRBV12-4 | TGTGCCAGCAGTTTGGGGGGGATAGGGGGCGAGCAGTACTTC | CASSLGGIGGEQYF
. | . | TRBJ2-3 | TRBV24-1 | TGTGCCACCTCCACTGCAGACACGCAGTATTTT | CATSTADTQYF
. | many | TRBJ2-5 | TRBV5-1 | TGCGCCAGCAGCGACGGGGTACAAGAGACCCAGTACTTC | CASSDGVQETQYF
. | . | TRBJ1-2 | TRBV29-1 | TGCAGCGTTGACATAAACGCGGGGGCGGGTGGCTACACCTTC | CSVDINAGAGGYTF
. | . | TRBJ1-5 | TRBV10-3 | TGTGCCATCAGTGAGCAGGGTTCAGGTCAGCCCCAGCATTTT | CAISEQGSGQPQHF
. | . | TRBJ2-1 | TRBV2 | TGTGCCAGTAAAGATTGGAATGAGCAGTTCTTC | CASKDWNEQFF
. | . | TRBJ2-7 | TRBV24-1 | TGTGCCACGAGTGACCTCGACAGCTACGAGCAGTACTTC | CATSDLDSYEQYF
. | many | TRBJ1-2 | TRBV11-3 | TGTGCCAGCAGCTTAGATCAACGGAACTATGGCTACACCTTC | CASSLDQRNYGYTF
TRBD1 | many | TRBJ1-5 | TRBV19 | TGTGCCACCTCCGGGACAGGCTATCAGCCCCAGCATTTT | CATSGTGYQPQHF
. | . | TRBJ1-2 | TRBV6-1 | TGTGCCAGCGGGCAGACAGCTAACTATGGCTACACCTTC | CASGQTANYGYTF
. | many | TRBJ1-3 | TRBV20-1 | TGCAGTGCTCTGGACCCGAGCTCTGGAAACACCATATATTTT | CSALDPSSGNTIYF
. | few | TRBJ1-1 | TRBV9 | TGTGCCAGCAGCGAGGACGAGCTGAACACTGAAGCTTTCTTT | CASSEDELNTEAFF
. | many | TRBJ1-2 | TRBV5-6 | TGTGCCAGCAGCTTGGTAAGAGGGGATGGCTACACCTTC | CASSLVRGDGYTF
TRBD1 | . | TRBJ1-2 | TRBV20-1 | TGCAGTGCTAGAGATAGGGACAGGGAAATCTATGGCTACACCTTC | CSARDRDREIYGYTF
. | . | TRBJ1-5 | TRBV19 | TGTGCCAGTACCAGGACAGGCAATCAGCCCCAGCATTTT | CASTRTGNQPQHF
TRBD1 | many | TRBJ2-3 | TRBV20-1 | TGCAGTGCTCCCCGACAGGGCCCAGATACGCAGTATTTT | CSAPRQGPDTQYF
. | few | TRBJ1-1 | TRBV24-1 | TGTGCCACCATGTGTCGGGAAGTGAACACTGAAGCTTTCTTT | CATMCREVNTEAFF
. | . | TRBJ2-5 | TRBV7-6 | TGTGCCAGCAGCTTAGTGCAGGGGGAGACCCAGTACTTC | CASSLVQGETQYF
. | few | TRBJ2-5 | TRBV20-1 | TGCAGTGCTAGACCAGGGAAAGAGACCCAGTACTTC | CSARPGKETQYF
TRBD2 | few | TRBJ2-7 | TRBV29-1 | TGCAGCGGTTGGACTAGAGGGGAGCAGTACTTC | CSGWTRGEQYF
TRBD1 | many | TRBJ2-1 | TRBV7-2 | TGTGCCAGCAGCCCACCATACCGGGACAGAGACAGCAATGAGCAGTTCTTC | CASSPPYRDRDSNEQFF